This is a list of T cell receptor beta chains from one sample in a study of a mutant IDH1 vaccine in newly diagnosed glioma. Method: immunoSEQ multiplex PCR; TCRdb's copy keeps in-frame clones and lacks some. The sample lists about 110,000 clones, 75% to 90% occurring once. These TCRs' antigens remain unknown. This specimen was PBMCs, taken from a glioma patient whose treatment included an IDH1 peptide vaccine. These receptors came from a woman aged 45-60 years with glioma. Both conserved end residues are part of each CDR3. D genes are given only for firm matches. Not all rows give a size; the values are once, few, many and, for expanded clones, a class.

clone size | CDR3 length | D gene | J gene | V gene | CDR3 protein | CDR3 DNA
. | 13 | TRBD2 | TRBJ2-3 | TRBV30 | CAWTHGGIDTQYF | TGTGCCTGGACCCACGGGGGGATAGATACGCAGTATTTT
. | 15 | . | TRBJ2-1 | TRBV15 | CATSSTGTANNEQFF | TGTGCCACCAGCAGTACCGGGACCGCCAACAATGAGCAGTTCTTC
once | 14 | TRBD1 | TRBJ2-7 | TRBV5-4 | CASSLGQGAYEQYF | TGTGCCAGCAGCCTGGGACAGGGGGCCTACGAGCAGTACTTC
. | 16 | . | TRBJ1-1 | TRBV5-8 | CASSLSLGQGSTEAFF | TGTGCCAGCAGCTTGTCCCTCGGGCAGGGGAGCACTGAAGCTTTCTTT
. | 15 | TRBD2 | TRBJ2-7 | TRBV14 | CASSRGLAVSYEQYF | TGTGCCAGCAGCCGCGGACTAGCGGTATCCTACGAGCAGTACTTC
once | 14 | TRBD1 | TRBJ2-4 | TRBV2 | CASGTGGAKNIQYF | TGTGCCAGCGGGACAGGGGGTGCCAAAAACATTCAGTACTTC
. | 16 | TRBD2 | TRBJ2-1 | TRBV19 | CASSIPNSGRTNEQFF | TGTGCCAGTAGTATCCCGAATAGCGGGAGAACAAATGAGCAGTTCTTC
once | 14 | . | TRBJ1-1 | TRBV7-9 | CASFGDTLNTEAFF | TGTGCCAGCTTTGGGGACACTTTGAACACTGAAGCTTTCTTT
. | 16 | . | TRBJ1-2 | TRBV5-4 | CASSFSRTEANYGYTF | TGTGCCAGCAGCTTTAGCAGGACAGAGGCTAACTATGGCTACACCTTC
. | 15 | . | TRBJ1-4 | TRBV2 | CASRVPWRGEEKLFF | TGTGCCAGCAGGGTCCCGTGGCGAGGGGAGGAAAAACTGTTTTTT